A single TCR beta chain is shown here with its context. This record belongs to a study of shared clonotypes between healthy human individuals. On the study more broadly: The plates for each donor numbered three CD4 naive, three CD4 memory, two CD8 naive and one CD8 memory.

In the authors' methods: Quality scores were absent from the junction-only immunoSEQ sequences, so filtering differed. Sequenced by immunoSEQ multiplex PCR; TCRdb stores in-frame clones only, minus some. From that table come the V and J calls and clone size; the DNA was used to work out D and trimming. The sample includes about 2.1 million clones, roughly 93% of them seen just once. Terminally differentiated effector memory CD45RA+ cells were left out of the naive CD8 fraction, which was CD45RO-negative and positively selected for CCR7. The germline V and J ends were trimmed by 6 bases and 7 bases, with 18 bases remaining between them. The CDR3 is 14 residues long. The V gene's germline CDR1 is SNHLY and CDR2 FYNNEI.

The chain links TRBV2 to TRBJ1-2, with D uncertain. This clonotype originated in a man aged 18 to 30 in good health. Some clones in this sample may be carry-over from other donors' samples. Sequenced input: naive CD8+ T cells from PBMCs. The CDR3 DNA follows: TGTGCCAGCAGCGAGGACCCCGGGCCGGCTGGCTACACCTTC. It specifies CASSEDPGPAGYTF.